What follows are 30 T cell receptor beta chains derived from one specimen sequenced in a study of cytomegalovirus exposure and HLA in healthy donors. The PCR was carried out with 60 Vbeta primers and 13 Jbeta primers. TCRdb's table, derived via immunoSEQ multiplex PCR, lists solely in-frame clones and lacks some. This sample contains around 150,000 clones. Sequencing was done on a sample of PBMCs. The receptors derive from a man younger than 45 in good health and CMV-seronegative.

In DNA form, the CDR3 reads TGCGCCAGCAGCTTGCCCACTAGCGGGAGGATTACAGATACGCAGTATTTT. This translates into CASSLPTSGRITDTQYF. The gene calls are TRBV5-1 and TRBJ2-3; TRBD2 agrees at 12 bases. CDR3 length: 17 amino acids. The V gene end was trimmed by 1 base and the J gene end by 3 bases; junction bases not matched to a gene: 6. The germline CDR1 and CDR2 sequences are SGHRS and YFSETQ.

The V gene is TRBV18, the J gene TRBJ2-7; no clear D gene. Per the germline V gene, CDR1 is KGHSH and CDR2 is LQKENI. The CDR3 totals 13 residues. Trimming shortened V by 3 bases and J by 3 bases, and 9 bases separated the two germline ends. CDR3 sequence reads: CASSPDHYYEQYF. The CDR3 region has the DNA TGTGCCAGCTCACCCGATCACTACTACGAGCAGTACTTC. The whole variable domain, remainder taken from reference TRBV18 and TRBJ2-7, is NAGVMQNPRHLVRRRGQEARLRCSPMKGHSHVYWYRQLPEEGLKFMVYLQKENIIDESGMPKERFSAEFPKEGPSILRIQQVVRGDSAAYFCASSPDHYYEQYFGPGTRLTVT.

This chain uses TRBV30 with TRBJ2-3; D gene uncertain. V was cut by 3 bases and J by 0 bases, with 7 bases left in between. CDR1 is GTSNPN and CDR2 is SVGIG in the germline V gene (reference sequence). The CDR3 is 13 residues long. The CDR3 nucleotides read TGTGCCTGGAGAAATCCGAGCACAGATACGCAGTATTTT. Residues: CAWRNPSTDTQYF.

The chain carries TRBV4-2 and TRBJ2-7; TRBD2 matches at 12 bases. V gave up 1 base and J gave up 4 bases; unmatched junction bases: 2. CDR1 and CDR2 (germline): LGHNA, YNFKEQ. The CDR3 consists of 15 residues. The CDR3 protein is CASSQGLAGAYEQYF. For the CDR3, the DNA is TGTGCCAGCAGCCAAGGACTAGCGGGAGCGTACGAGCAGTACTTC.

This rearrangement joins TRBV4-3 to TRBJ2-7; 10 bases map to TRBD2. This CDR3 spans 18 amino acids. Germline V gives CDR1 LGHNA, CDR2 YSLEER. With V trimmed by 1 base and J by 1 base, 10 bases remained unmatched. DNA of the CDR3: TGCGCCAGCAGCCAAGGGCCTTTTGGGACTAGCGCGTCCTACGAGCAGTACTTC. The encoded protein is CASSQGPFGTSASYEQYF.

The gene calls are TRBV19 and TRBJ1-1; D ambiguous. V was pared by 3 bases and J by 1 base, with 12 bases between. There are 15 residues in the CDR3. Germline V gene lookup returns CDR1 LNHDA and CDR2 SQIVND (reference sequence). The CDR3 DNA follows: TGTGCCAGTAGTATGGGCTTCTACGGGAACACTGAAGCTTTCTTT. It encodes CASSMGFYGNTEAFF.

About this clone: The junction and the germline gene differ at one end; a read error may be behind it. The rearrangement uses TRBV6-1 and TRBJ1-3; TRBD1 matches at 7 bases. This CDR3 contains 13 residues. CDR1 MNHNS and CDR2 SASEGT come from the germline V gene. This CDR3 reads CASSETRTGAVDF. CDR3 in DNA: TGTGCCAGCAGTGAAACCCGGACAGGCGCGGTGGATTTT.

The chain employs TRBV30 and TRBJ2-1, with a tentative D call TRBD2 (6 bases). The germline V gene has CDR1 GTSNPN and CDR2 SVGIG (reference sequence). V lost 3 bases to trimming and J lost 5 bases, with 14 bases between them. The CDR3 sequence is 14 residues long. In DNA form, the CDR3 reads TGTGCCTGGAGCGGCGGGGCCGTGGACAATGAGCAGTTCTTC. It codes for CAWSGGAVDNEQFF.

This CDR3 is CASSQVVAPSYNEQFF. The CDR3 DNA reads TGCGCCAGCAGCCAAGTGGTAGCCCCTTCTTACAATGAGCAGTTCTTC. The genes are TRBV4-1 and TRBJ2-1; D not resolved. The germline V and J ends were trimmed by 1 base and 4 bases, with 14 bases remaining between them. The CDR3 is made up of 16 amino acids. Per the germline V gene, CDR1 is MGHRA and CDR2 is YSYEKL.

The CDR3 coding sequence is TGTGCCAGTAGTACCCAGGCAGATCAGCCCCAGCATTTT. This sequence encodes CASSTQADQPQHF. The chain joins TRBV19 to TRBJ1-5; no clear D gene. Germline-derived CDR1 and CDR2 are LNHDA and SQIVND (reference sequence). V was cut by 4 bases and J by 5 bases, with 9 bases left in between. The CDR3 has 13 residues.

The V call is TRBV25-1, the J call TRBJ1-2; TRBD1 might be the D (5 bases). The V gene's germline CDR1 is MGHDK and CDR2 SYGVNS. The CDR3 is 15 amino acids. V was pared by 8 bases and J by 0 bases, with 16 bases between. CDR3 sequence: CASEPTVSANYGYTF. The CDR3 DNA reads TGTGCCAGCGAACCGACAGTATCGGCTAACTATGGCTACACCTTC.

The rearrangement joins TRBV5-4 to TRBJ1-2, with TRBD1 identical over 8 bases. Germline V lookup: CDR1 SGHNT, CDR2 YYREEE (reference sequence). The J segment lost 8 bases and the V segment lost 2 bases, leaving 8 bases of the junction unmatched. The CDR3 consists of 14 residues. The CDR3 sequence is CASSFGQWDRGYTF. The CDR3 bases are TGTGCCAGCAGCTTTGGACAGTGGGACAGGGGCTACACCTTC.

This chain links TRBV27 with TRBJ1-1, with TRBD1 matching 7 bases. From germline, CDR1 is MNHEY and CDR2 SMNVEV (reference sequence). The CDR3 covers 16 residues. Losses at the gene ends were 4 bases for V and 0 bases for J; bases not matched to a gene: 8. CDR3 DNA: TGTGCCAGCAGTTCTGGCCACAGGGGACTGAACACTGAAGCTTTCTTT. Protein: CASSSGHRGLNTEAFF.

The V and J genes are TRBV6-1 and TRBJ2-7, with TRBD1 matching 7 bases. V lost 5 bases to trimming and J lost 0 bases; unmatched junction nucleotides: 4. The CDR3 has 14 amino acids. The germline gives CDR1 MNHNS, CDR2 SASEGT. The CDR3 reads CASSYTGDSYEQYF. The CDR3 region has the DNA TGTGCCAGCAGTTATACAGGGGACTCCTACGAGCAGTACTTC.

V and J are TRBV7-9 and TRBJ1-2; a weak D match, TRBD1 (6 bases). The germline CDR1 and CDR2 sequences are SEHNR and FQNEAQ (reference sequence). V lost 7 bases and J lost 4, with 16 bases in between. The CDR3 consists of 14 residues. The CDR3 DNA sequence: TGTGCCAGCACCACGGAACAGGGCTTCTATGGCTACACCTTC. It specifies CASTTEQGFYGYTF.

In nucleotides, the CDR3 is TGTGCCAGCAGTTACTCGCTAGCGGGGGGACCCGAGACCCAGTACTTC. Protein: CASSYSLAGGPETQYF. V usage is TRBV6-6 and J usage is TRBJ2-5, with 11 bases identical to TRBD2. Trimming cost V 0 bases and J 5 bases; bases outside gene matches: 5. Germline CDR1 reads MNHNY; CDR2 reads SVGAGI (reference sequence). The CDR3 length is 16 residues.

The chain recombines TRBV4-2 with TRBJ1-1; 9 positions agree with TRBD1. The CDR3 is made up of 16 amino acids. The junction had 9 bases not matched to a gene; V was cut back by 4 bases and J by 3 bases. Per the germline V gene, CDR1 is LGHNA and CDR2 is YNFKEQ. The CDR3 DNA sequence: TGTGCCAGCAGCCTCGGACAGGGGTTAGGCTACACTGAAGCTTTCTTT. Its protein is CASSLGQGLGYTEAFF.

The chain couples TRBV30 to TRBJ1-6, with D possibly being TRBD1 (5 bases). Per the germline V gene, CDR1 is GTSNPN and CDR2 is SVGIG (reference sequence). The CDR3 loop spans 15 amino acids. V dropped 0 bases and J dropped 6 bases, with 12 bases sitting between them. The CDR3 DNA follows: TGTGCCTGGAGTGTACTGGAAAGGGGTAATTCACCCCTCCACTTT. Amino acids: CAWSVLERGNSPLHF. Full variable domain (missing parts from reference TRBV30 and TRBJ1-6): SQTIHQWPATLVQPVGSPLSLECTVEGTSNPNLYWYRQAAGRGLQLLFYSVGIGQISSEVPQNLSASRPQDRQFILSSKKLLLSDSGFYLCAWSVLERGNSPLHFGNGTRLTVT.

The chain has TRBV5-1 and TRBJ2-7; D is possibly TRBD2 (6 bases). This CDR3 comprises 15 residues. V was pared by 5 bases and J by 0 bases, with 15 bases between. Per germline, CDR1 SGHRS and CDR2 YFSETQ. The CDR3 is CASSSSAGSSYEQYF. In DNA, the CDR3 is TGCGCCAGCAGTTCTTCCGCGGGGAGCTCCTACGAGCAGTACTTC.

The chain employs TRBV7-8 and TRBJ1-1; the D is unclear. The CDR3 contains 15 residues. V lost 1 base and J lost 3, with 12 bases in between. CDR1 is SGHVS and CDR2 is FQNEAQ in the germline V gene. The CDR3 DNA reads as TGTGCCAGCAGCTTAGGTGCGACGGAGGACACTGAAGCTTTCTTT. Its protein is CASSLGATEDTEAFF.

The chain links TRBV2 to TRBJ2-7, with TRBD1 matching 9 bases. Germline V lookup: CDR1 SNHLY, CDR2 FYNNEI. The CDR3 extends over 15 amino acids. Trimming took 2 bases from V and 2 from J; bases not matched to a gene: 4. CDR3 nucleotide sequence: TGTGCCAGCAGTGAACACAGGGGGCGCCCCTACGAGCAGTACTTC. Translation gives CASSEHRGRPYEQYF.

Comment on this clone: The junction departs from the called germline gene at one end, perhaps through a read error. This chain links TRBV6-5 with TRBJ2-7; D is ambiguous. CDR1 and CDR2 (germline): MNHEY, SVGAGI. The CDR3 is 14 amino acids. Written as DNA, the CDR3 is TGTGCCAGCAGTTACTCTGGAGCTACCTACGAGCAGTGCTTC. Its translation is CASSYSGATYEQCF.

The chain links TRBV5-4 to TRBJ2-5; no clear D. This CDR3 is built from 13 residues. Germline V gives CDR1 SGHNT, CDR2 YYREEE (reference sequence). The ends were cut back, 0 bases at V and 4 bases at J, with 7 bases in the middle. The DNA of the CDR3 is TGTGCCAGCAGCTTGGGTCTAGTAGAGACCCAGTACTTC. Encoded protein: CASSLGLVETQYF.

V and J are TRBV30 and TRBJ2-5; the D gene is possibly TRBD2 (6 bases). Trimming cost V 2 bases and J 7 bases, with 26 bases left between them. This CDR3 is built from 17 residues. CDR1 and CDR2 (germline): GTSNPN, SVGIG (reference sequence). The CDR3 region has the DNA TGTGCCTGGAGTCCCCGAGGGCGGGCGGGGCGACTGGGGACCCAGTACTTC. Translating it yields CAWSPRGRAGRLGTQYF.

With regard to this clone: Other DNA variants within this sample encode the same CDR3. CDR3 region: CASSATGTPGNTIYF. The DNA of the CDR3 is TGTGCCAGCAGCGCTACCGGGACACCCGGGAACACCATATATTTT. V gene TRBV7-3 combines with J gene TRBJ1-3; tentatively, D is TRBD1 (6 bases). Germline values: CDR1 SGHTA, CDR2 FQGTGA. The CDR3 length is 15 residues. Trimming took 5 bases from V and 7 from J, leaving 18 bases between them.

The chain has TRBV29-1 and TRBJ2-3, with 9 bases that match TRBD1. The V segment lost 4 bases and the J segment 3 bases; nucleotides outside the gene matches: 5. The germline CDR1 and CDR2 sequences are SQVTM and ANQGSEA. The CDR3 has 14 amino acids. In DNA, the CDR3 is TGCAGCGTTGCCGGGACAGGGAGGACAGATACGCAGTATTTT. This encodes CSVAGTGRTDTQYF.

This chain links TRBV7-3 with TRBJ1-3, with D possibly TRBD1 on 5 matching bases. Germline CDR1 reads SGHTA; CDR2 reads FQGTGA. This CDR3 region has 16 residues. Trimming took 6 bases from V and 0 from J, leaving 15 bases between them. CDR3 region: CASSLKGFGSGNTIYF. As DNA, the CDR3 is TGTGCCAGCAGTTTGAAGGGGTTCGGCTCTGGAAACACCATATATTTT.

J is TRBJ1-1 and V is TRBV28, with unresolved D. V shed 2 bases and J shed 4 bases, with 5 bases lying between them. This CDR3 has 12 amino acids. The germline CDR1 and CDR2 sequences are MDHEN and SYDVKM. The CDR3 DNA reads TGTGCCAGCAGTTTAGACTTCACTGAAGCTTTCTTT. It translates to CASSLDFTEAFF.

The V gene is TRBV9, the J gene TRBJ2-3, with a weak D call TRBD2 (6 bases). Germline loops: CDR1 SGDLS, CDR2 YYNGEE. Trimming took 3 bases from V and 3 from J, leaving 14 bases between them. The CDR3 spans 15 residues. CDR3 loop: CASSARPGLTDTQYF. CDR3 sequence (DNA): TGTGCCAGCAGCGCCCGACCGGGACTTACAGATACGCAGTATTTT.

This sequence joins TRBV27 and TRBJ2-7; weak D call: TRBD1 (6 bases). Germline V gene lookup returns CDR1 MNHEY and CDR2 SMNVEV (reference sequence). The CDR3 sequence is 12 residues long. The ends were cut back, 3 bases at V and 6 bases at J, with 9 bases in the middle. The CDR3 DNA is TGTGCCAGCAGTTTCACAGGGTCCGAGCAGTACTTC. Amino acids: CASSFTGSEQYF.